The 9 T cell receptor beta chains below all came from one sample that was sequenced in a study of T-cell memory formation after mild COVID-19. MiXCR was run by TCRdb on the 5' RACE reads, yielding one entry per CDR3 protein. The table records under 110,000 distinct CDR3 sequences, about 17% of them present only once. Sample: PBMCs or a T cell subset sorted from them (not recorded which). The receptor source for this set is an adult woman who had mild COVID-19 (a few samples of this study predate the infection). Cell type and time point are not known.

The CDR3 sequence is CSGLNTEAFF. The DNA of the CDR3 is TGCAGCGGGTTGAACACTGAAGCTTTCTTT. The genes are TRBV29-1 and TRBJ1-1, with D uncertain. V lost 7 bases, J lost 0 bases, and 3 bases lay in between. This CDR3 has 10 amino acids. In germline, CDR1 is SQVTM, CDR2 ANQGSEA.

The V call is TRBV29-1, the J call TRBJ2-3; D possibly corresponds to TRBD2 (6 bases). Deletions cut 7 bases from V and 9 bases from J, with 14 bases between. Germline V gene sequence: CDR1 SQVTM, CDR2 ANQGSEA. The CDR3 consists of 11 residues. The CDR3 spells CSAQAGPTQYF. CDR3 in DNA: TGCAGCGCTCAAGCGGGCCCAACGCAGTATTTT.

This clonotype has at least ten counts. The CDR3 reads CASSQETGGIREQFF. DNA of the CDR3: TGCGCCAGCAGCCAAGAAACGGGGGGAATAAGGGAGCAGTTCTTC. The chain is built from TRBV4-1 and TRBJ2-1; TRBD2 agrees at 7 bases. From germline, CDR1 is MGHRA and CDR2 YSYEKL. The CDR3 is made up of 15 amino acids. Trimming cost V 0 bases and J 10 bases; bases outside gene matches: 9.

The chain links TRBV29-1 to TRBJ1-1; no reliable D call. Germline CDR1 is SQVTM and CDR2 is ANQGSEA. The V end was cut by 1 base, the J end by 7 bases, with 4 bases between. The CDR3 consists of 10 residues. DNA for the CDR3: TGCAGCGTTGAAGGTAATGAAGCTTTCTTT. It specifies CSVEGNEAFF.

The chain is built from TRBV29-1 and TRBJ2-5; weak D call: TRBD2 (6 bases). Trimming stripped 0 bases from V and 7 bases from J, with 12 bases between. Per the germline V gene, CDR1 is SQVTM and CDR2 is ANQGSEA. CDR3 length equals 13 residues. The CDR3 loop reads CSVEDPAGRTQYF. Written as DNA, the CDR3 is TGCAGCGTTGAAGATCCGGCGGGACGGACCCAGTACTTC.

This clonotype has more than one count but fewer than ten. The V call is TRBV4-2, the J call TRBJ2-1, with TRBD1 identical over 11 bases. The germline V gene has CDR1 LGHNA and CDR2 YNFKEQ. This CDR3 has 16 residues. The ends lost 0 bases at V and 8 bases at J; junction bases unmatched: 6. The CDR3 reads CASSQDARTGGHEQFF. DNA of the CDR3: TGTGCCAGCAGCCAAGATGCTAGGACAGGGGGCCATGAGCAGTTCTTC.

This clonotype was seen a handful of times. The chain combines TRBV4-1 with TRBJ2-1; D is perhaps TRBD2 (6 bases). Germline-derived CDR1 and CDR2 are MGHRA and YSYEKL. This CDR3 has 16 residues. V gave up 0 bases and J gave up 0 bases, with 9 bases separating them. The CDR3 here is CASSQEAGFSYNEQFF. The CDR3, as DNA: TGCGCCAGCAGCCAAGAGGCGGGATTCTCCTACAATGAGCAGTTCTTC.

This chain links TRBV7-9 with TRBJ2-3; D may be TRBD2 (5 bases). V was clipped by 5 bases and J by 6 bases, with 12 bases between them. In germline, CDR1 is SEHNR, CDR2 FQNEAQ (reference sequence). This CDR3 has 13 amino acids. CDR3 protein: CASSLSREDTQYF. For the CDR3, the DNA is TGTGCCAGCAGCCTATCGAGGGAGGATACGCAGTATTTT.

The genes are TRBV19 and TRBJ2-5; the match to TRBD2 covers 9 bases. Trimming took 6 bases from V and 5 from J; bases not matched to a gene: 7. This CDR3 comprises 14 residues. Germline CDR1 reads LNHDA; CDR2 reads SQIVND (reference sequence). CDR3: CASSRTSERETQYF. CDR3 bases: TGTGCCAGTAGCCGGACTAGCGAGAGGGAGACCCAGTACTTC. Using reference TRBV19 and TRBJ2-5 for the parts outside the CDR3, the full variable domain is DGGITQSPKYLFRKEGQNVTLSCEQNLNHDAMYWYRQDPGQGLRLIYYSQIVNDFQKGDIAEGYSVSREKKESFPLTVTSAQKNPTAFYLCASSRTSERETQYFGPGTRLLVL.